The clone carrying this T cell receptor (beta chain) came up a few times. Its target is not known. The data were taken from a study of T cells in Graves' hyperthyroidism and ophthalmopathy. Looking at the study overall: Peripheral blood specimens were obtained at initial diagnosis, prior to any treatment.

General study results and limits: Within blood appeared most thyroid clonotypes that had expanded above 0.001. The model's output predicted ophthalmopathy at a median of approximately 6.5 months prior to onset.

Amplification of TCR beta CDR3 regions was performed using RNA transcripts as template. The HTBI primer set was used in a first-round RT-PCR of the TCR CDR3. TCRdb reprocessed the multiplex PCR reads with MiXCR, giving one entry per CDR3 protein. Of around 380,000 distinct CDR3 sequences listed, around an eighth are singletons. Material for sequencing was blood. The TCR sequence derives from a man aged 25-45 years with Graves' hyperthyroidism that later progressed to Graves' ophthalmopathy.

The DNA for the CDR3 is TGCAGTGCTAGGGACCCACAGGGCTCCTATAATTCACCCCTCCACTTT. Amino acids: CSARDPQGSYNSPLHF. The V call is TRBV20-1, the J call TRBJ1-6, with D perhaps TRBD1 (6 bases). The CDR3 runs 16 residues. V was clipped by 3 bases and J by 0 bases, with 12 bases between them. Germline V gene lookup returns CDR1 DFQATT and CDR2 SNEGSKA (reference sequence).